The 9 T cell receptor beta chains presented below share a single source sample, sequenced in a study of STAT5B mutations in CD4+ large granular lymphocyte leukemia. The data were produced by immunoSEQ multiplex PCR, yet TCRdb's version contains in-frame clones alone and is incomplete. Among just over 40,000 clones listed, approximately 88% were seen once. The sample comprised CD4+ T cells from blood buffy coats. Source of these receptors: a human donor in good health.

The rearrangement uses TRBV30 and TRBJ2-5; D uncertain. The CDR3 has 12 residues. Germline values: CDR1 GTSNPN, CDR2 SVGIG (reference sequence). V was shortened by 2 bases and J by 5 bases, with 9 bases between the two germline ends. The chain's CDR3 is CAWSLETETQYF. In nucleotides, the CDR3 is TGTGCCTGGAGTCTTGAGACGGAGACCCAGTACTTC.

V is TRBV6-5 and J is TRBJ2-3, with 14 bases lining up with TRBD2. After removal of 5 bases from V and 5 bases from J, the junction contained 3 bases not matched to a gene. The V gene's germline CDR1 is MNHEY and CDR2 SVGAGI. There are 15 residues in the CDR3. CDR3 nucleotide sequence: TGTGCCAGCAGTGCGACTAGCGGGAGGGGAGATACGCAGTATTTT. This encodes CASSATSGRGDTQYF.

The CDR3 nucleotides read TGTGCCAGCAGCTTCGGTAGCGGGAGGGTGAGCTCCTACGAGCAGTACTTC. Translation gives CASSFGSGRVSSYEQYF. V gene TRBV7-9 combines with J gene TRBJ2-7; 11 bases align to TRBD2. V dropped 3 bases and J dropped 0; count of bases not matched to a gene: 7. Germline CDR1 reads SEHNR; CDR2 reads FQNEAQ (reference sequence). This CDR3 spans 17 amino acids.

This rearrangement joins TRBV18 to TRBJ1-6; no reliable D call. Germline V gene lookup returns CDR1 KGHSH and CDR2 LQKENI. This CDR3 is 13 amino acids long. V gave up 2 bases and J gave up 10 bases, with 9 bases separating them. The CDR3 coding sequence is TGTGCCAGCTCACCAGAGGGTGAATCACCCCTCCACTTT. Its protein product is CASSPEGESPLHF.

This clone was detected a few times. The CDR3 DNA reads as TGCAGCGTGCAGGGGATTGAAGCTTTCTTT. Translated: CSVQGIEAFF. The genes are TRBV29-1 and TRBJ1-1; D perhaps matches TRBD1 (6 bases). V was shortened by 6 bases and J by 7 bases, with 9 bases between the two germline ends. The CDR3 has 10 amino acids. CDR1 and CDR2 (germline): SQVTM, ANQGSEA.

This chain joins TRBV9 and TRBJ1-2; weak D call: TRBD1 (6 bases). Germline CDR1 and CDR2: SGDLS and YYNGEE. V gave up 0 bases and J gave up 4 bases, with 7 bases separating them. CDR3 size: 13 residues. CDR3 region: CASSVGGGYGYTF. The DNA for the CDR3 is TGTGCCAGCAGCGTAGGAGGGGGCTATGGCTACACCTTC.

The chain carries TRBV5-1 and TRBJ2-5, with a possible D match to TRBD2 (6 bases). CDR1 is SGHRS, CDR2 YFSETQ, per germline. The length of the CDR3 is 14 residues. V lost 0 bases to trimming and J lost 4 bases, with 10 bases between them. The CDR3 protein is CASSLEVGGETQYF. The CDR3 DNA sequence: TGCGCCAGCAGCTTGGAGGTGGGGGGAGAGACCCAGTACTTC.

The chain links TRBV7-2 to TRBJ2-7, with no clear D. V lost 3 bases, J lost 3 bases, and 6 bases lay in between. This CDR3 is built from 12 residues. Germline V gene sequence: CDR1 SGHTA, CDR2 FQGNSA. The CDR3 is CASSFVGYEQYF. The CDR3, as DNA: TGTGCCAGCAGCTTTGTTGGCTACGAGCAGTACTTC.

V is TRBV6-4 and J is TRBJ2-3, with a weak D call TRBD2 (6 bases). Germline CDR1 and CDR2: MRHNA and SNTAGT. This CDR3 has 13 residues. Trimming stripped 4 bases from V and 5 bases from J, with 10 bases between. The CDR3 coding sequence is TGTGCCAGCAGTGTGAGACTAGGAGATACGCAGTATTTT. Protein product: CASSVRLGDTQYF.